Sequencing of this T cell receptor (beta chain) was carried out in a study of molecular identifiers for immune sequencing clone quantification. General study points: Clonotypes topping 20 RNA copies carried over 97% of effector molecules but under 1% of naive ones. More than 800,000 naive cells reportedly did not prevent detection of spiked Jurkat TCR RNA from one cell.

Using its own MiXCR run on the PCR reads, TCRdb lists one record per CDR3 protein. The sample carries tens of thousands of distinct CDR3 sequences, under 20% recorded once. Trimming took 4 bases from V and 4 from J; bases not matched to a gene: 21. Germline V lookup: CDR1 SEHNR, CDR2 FQNEAQ (reference sequence). The CDR3 has 20 residues. This clonotype was found many times. The antigen is not known. The chain couples TRBV7-9 to TRBJ2-5, with TRBD2 identical over 10 bases. The receptor comes from a human donor in good health. Some libraries in this study had Jurkat cell RNA spiked in. The sample comprised naive CD8+ T cells from blood, with Jurkat cell RNA spiked in. Subset specified: FACS-sorted CD8+CD4-CCR7+CD45RA+ naive T cells. CDR3 bases: TGTGCCAGCAGCTCGGGGGACCTTGGACGGCCTAGCGGGGGCCTAGAGACCCAGTACTTC. Amino acid sequence: CASSSGDLGRPSGGLETQYF.